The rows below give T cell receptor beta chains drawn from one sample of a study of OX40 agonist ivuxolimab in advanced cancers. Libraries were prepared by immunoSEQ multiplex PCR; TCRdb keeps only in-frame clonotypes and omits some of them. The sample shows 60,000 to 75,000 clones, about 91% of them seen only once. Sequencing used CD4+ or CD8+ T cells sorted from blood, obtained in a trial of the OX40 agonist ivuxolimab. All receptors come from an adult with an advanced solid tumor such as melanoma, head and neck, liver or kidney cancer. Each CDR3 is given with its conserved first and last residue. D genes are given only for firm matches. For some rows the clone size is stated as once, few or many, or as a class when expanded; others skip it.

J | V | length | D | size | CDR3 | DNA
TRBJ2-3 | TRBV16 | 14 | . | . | CASSQRGETGSQYF | TGTGCCAGCAGCCAAAGGGGCGAGACCGGATCGCAGTATTTT
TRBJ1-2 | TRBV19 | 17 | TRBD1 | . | CASSLRTGPGGYYGYTF | TGTGCCAGTAGTTTACGGACAGGGCCAGGGGGTTACTATGGCTACACCTTC
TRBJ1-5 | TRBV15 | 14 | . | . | CATSRTLSNQPQHF | TGTGCCACCAGCCGGACACTTAGCAATCAGCCCCAGCATTTT
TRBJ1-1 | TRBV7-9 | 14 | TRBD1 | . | CASSSETGYTEAFF | TGTGCCAGCAGCTCAGAGACAGGGTACACTGAAGCTTTCTTT
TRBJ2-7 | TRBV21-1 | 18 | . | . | CASSVSGLCILSYYEQYF | TGTGCCAGCAGCGTAAGTGGACTGTGCATCCTTTCCTACTACGAGCAGTACTTC
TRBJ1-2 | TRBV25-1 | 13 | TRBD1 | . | CASSDTGGAGYTF | TGTGCCAGCAGTGACACAGGGGGGGCTGGCTACACCTTC
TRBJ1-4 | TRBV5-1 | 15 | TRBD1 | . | CASSLHGRGEEKLFF | TGCGCCAGCAGCTTGCACGGCAGGGGGGAGGAAAAACTGTTTTTT
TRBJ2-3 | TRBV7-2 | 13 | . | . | CATKVGLSDTQYF | TGTGCCACCAAAGTGGGGTTGAGCGATACGCAGTATTTT
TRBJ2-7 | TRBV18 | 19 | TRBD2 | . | CASSRSPPHRLAGSYEQYF | TGTGCCAGCTCACGATCCCCACCCCACAGACTAGCGGGGTCCTACGAGCAGTACTTC
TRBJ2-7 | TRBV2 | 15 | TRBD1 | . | CASRRLGTGTYEQYF | TGTGCCAGCAGGAGGTTGGGGACAGGGACCTACGAGCAGTACTTC
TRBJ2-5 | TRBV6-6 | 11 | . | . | CASSSLETQYF | TGTGCCAGCAGTTCCCTAGAGACCCAGTACTTC
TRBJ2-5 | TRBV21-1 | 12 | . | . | CASSIRQETQYF | TGTGCCAGCAGCATTCGACAAGAGACCCAGTACTTC
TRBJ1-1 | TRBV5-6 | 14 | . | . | CASSRPTGNTEAFF | TGTGCCAGCAGCAGGCCGACAGGGAACACTGAAGCTTTCTTT
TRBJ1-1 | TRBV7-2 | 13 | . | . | CASSSQGDTEAFF | TGTGCCAGCAGCTCACAGGGTGACACTGAAGCTTTCTTT
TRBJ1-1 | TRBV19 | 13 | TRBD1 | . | CASKTGGGTEAFF | TGTGCCAGCAAGACAGGGGGGGGTACTGAAGCTTTCTTT
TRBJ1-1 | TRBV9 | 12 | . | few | CASSVESTEAFF | TGTGCCAGCAGCGTAGAATCCACTGAAGCTTTCTTT
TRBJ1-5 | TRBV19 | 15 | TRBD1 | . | CASSMTGKGNQPQHF | TGTGCCAGTAGTATGACAGGGAAGGGCAATCAGCCCCAGCATTTT
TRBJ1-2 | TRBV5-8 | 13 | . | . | CASSPDLRGGYTF | TGTGCCAGCAGCCCCGACTTGCGTGGGGGCTACACCTTC
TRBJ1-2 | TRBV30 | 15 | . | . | CAWSVGSWIKDGYTF | TGTGCCTGGAGTGTTGGGAGTTGGATAAAAGATGGCTACACCTTC
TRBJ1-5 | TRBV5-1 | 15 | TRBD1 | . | CASSLEGTENQPQHF | TGCGCCAGCAGCTTGGAGGGGACAGAAAATCAGCCCCAGCATTTT
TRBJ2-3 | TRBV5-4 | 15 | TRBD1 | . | CASSTGQGDTDTQYF | TGTGCCAGCAGCACGGGACAGGGGGATACAGATACGCAGTATTTT
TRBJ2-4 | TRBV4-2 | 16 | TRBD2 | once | CASSQDGEGRKNIQYF | TGTGCCAGCAGCCAAGATGGGGAGGGGCGTAAAAACATTCAGTACTTC